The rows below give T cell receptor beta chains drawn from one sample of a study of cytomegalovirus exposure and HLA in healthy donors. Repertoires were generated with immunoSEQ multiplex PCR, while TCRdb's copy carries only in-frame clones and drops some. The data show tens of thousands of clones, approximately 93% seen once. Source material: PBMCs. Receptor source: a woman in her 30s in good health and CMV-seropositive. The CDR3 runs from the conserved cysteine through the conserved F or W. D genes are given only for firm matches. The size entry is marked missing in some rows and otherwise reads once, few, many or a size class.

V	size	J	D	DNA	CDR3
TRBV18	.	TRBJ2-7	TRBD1	TGTGCCAGCTCCCGGGGACAGACCTACGAGCAGTACTTC	CASSRGQTYEQYF
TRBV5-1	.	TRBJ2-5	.	TGCGCCAGCAGCTTGGTGGCTAGCAGGGAGACCCAGTACTTC	CASSLVASRETQYF
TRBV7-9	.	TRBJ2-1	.	TGTGCCAGCAGCCGACGGGGAGGAGGCCTGAATGAGCAGTTCTTC	CASSRRGGGLNEQFF
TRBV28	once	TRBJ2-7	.	TGTGCCAGCAGTTTATCAGGATATATCCACGAGCAGTACTTC	CASSLSGYIHEQYF
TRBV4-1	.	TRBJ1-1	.	TGCGCCAGCAGCCAGACACAGACCATGAACACTGAAGCTTTCTTT	CASSQTQTMNTEAFF
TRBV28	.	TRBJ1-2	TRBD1	TGTGCCAGCAGTTTACGCAGGGGGGTTTTGCCTTCGGATGGCTACACCTTC	CASSLRRGVLPSDGYTF
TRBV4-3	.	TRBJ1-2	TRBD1	TGCGCCAGCAGCCAAGATCTGGGACAGGGCTATGGCTACACCTTC	CASSQDLGQGYGYTF
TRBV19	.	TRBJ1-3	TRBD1	TGTGCCAGTACCAGGACAGGGCTAACTTCTGGAAACACCATATATTTT	CASTRTGLTSGNTIYF
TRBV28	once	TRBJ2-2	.	TGTGCCAGCACAATGAGGGCCCGGACCGGGGAGCTGTTTTTT	CASTMRARTGELFF
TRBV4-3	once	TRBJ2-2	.	TGCGCCAGCAGCCTCGGTAGAGGAGTCCCCGGGGAGCTGTTTTTT	CASSLGRGVPGELFF
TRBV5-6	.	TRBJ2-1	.	TGTGCCAGCAGCTTGGAACAGGGTTCAAGCTTCCTCTTC	CASSLEQGSSFLF
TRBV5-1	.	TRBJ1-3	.	TGCGCCAGCAGCCCTCGGGGGGGTTCTGGAAACACCATATATTTT	CASSPRGGSGNTIYF
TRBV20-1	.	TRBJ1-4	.	TGCAGTGCTAGACTGGCTGAAAAACTGTTTTTT	CSARLAEKLFF
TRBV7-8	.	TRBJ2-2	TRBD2	TGTGCCAGCAGCTCTAGCGGTTACACCGGGGAGCTGTTTTTT	CASSSSGYTGELFF
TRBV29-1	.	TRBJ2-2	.	TGCAGCGTTGAAGTAGGGGCCTGGGATGGAACCGGGGAGCTGTTTTTT	CSVEVGAWDGTGELFF
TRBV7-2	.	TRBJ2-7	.	TGTGCCAGCAGCTCACTAGGGGGAGGGGGTTTAGGCTACGAGCAGTACTTC	CASSSLGGGGLGYEQYF
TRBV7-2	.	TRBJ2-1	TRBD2	TGTGCCAGCAGCCGTCTGGGACTAGGCTCCTACAATGAGCAGTTCTTC	CASSRLGLGSYNEQFF
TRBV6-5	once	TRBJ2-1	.	TGTGCCAGCAGGCGCCCATCAAGGGGCTACAATGAGCAGTTCTTC	CASRRPSRGYNEQFF
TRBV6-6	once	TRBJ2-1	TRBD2	TGTGCCAGCACTAGACTAGCGGGAGGGAGTGAGCAGTTCTTC	CASTRLAGGSEQFF
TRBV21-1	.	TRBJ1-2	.	TGTGCCAGCAGCATGCAGGGTCCCAACTATGGCTACACCTTC	CASSMQGPNYGYTF
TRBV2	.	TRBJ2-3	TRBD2	TGTGCCAGCAGACGGACTAGCGGGAGCACAGATACGCAGTATTTT	CASRRTSGSTDTQYF
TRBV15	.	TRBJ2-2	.	TGTGCCACCAGCAGAGAGGAGGGGATCTTGGAGTACGGGGAGCTGTTTTTT	CATSREEGILEYGELFF
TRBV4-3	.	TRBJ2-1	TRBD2	TGCGCCAGCAGCCCCGCGGGAGGGGACAGAAACAATGAGCAGTTCTTC	CASSPAGGDRNNEQFF
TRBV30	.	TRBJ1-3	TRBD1	TGTGCCTGGAGTGGACCAGACAGGGGGACTGGAAACACCATATATTTT	CAWSGPDRGTGNTIYF
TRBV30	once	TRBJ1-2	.	TGTGCCTGGCCTCCGGGCGGGGGGTATGGCTACACCTTC	CAWPPGGGYGYTF
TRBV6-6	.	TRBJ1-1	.	TGTGCCAGCAGCAGCAGCGGGCTCACTGAAGCTTTCTTT	CASSSSGLTEAFF
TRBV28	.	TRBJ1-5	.	TGTGCCAGCAGTTTGGCAGGACCCGGGGGCAATCAGCCCCAGCATTTT	CASSLAGPGGNQPQHF
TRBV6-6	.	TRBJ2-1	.	TGTGCCAGCAGTTACTCAGCAGGGCACAATGAGCAGTTCTTC	CASSYSAGHNEQFF
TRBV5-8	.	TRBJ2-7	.	TGTGCCAGCAGCGGGGACATGACCTACGAGCAGTACTTC	CASSGDMTYEQYF
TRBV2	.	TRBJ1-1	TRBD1	TGTGCCAGCAGTTCAGGGGGAAGTACTGAAGCTTTCTTT	CASSSGGSTEAFF
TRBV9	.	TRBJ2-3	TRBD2	TGTGCCAGCAGCGTAGGACGTAGGACTAGCACCCGCTGGAGCACAGATACGCAGTATTTT	CASSVGRRTSTRWSTDTQYF
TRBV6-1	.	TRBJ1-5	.	TGTGCCAGCAGTGAACGTCCCGTCGGGCCCCAGCATTTT	CASSERPVGPQHF
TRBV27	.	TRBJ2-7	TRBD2	TGTGCCAGCAGTTTATCGTCGACTAGCGGGAAACCTAACGAGCAGTACTTC	CASSLSSTSGKPNEQYF
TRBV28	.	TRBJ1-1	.	TGTGCCAGCACCCTGCTCCAGGACACTGAAGCTTTCTTT	CASTLLQDTEAFF
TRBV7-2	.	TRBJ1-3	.	TGTGCCAGCAGCTACAAGAGGGGGAGCGGAAACACCATATATTTT	CASSYKRGSGNTIYF
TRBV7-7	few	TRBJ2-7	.	TGTGCCAGCAGCTTAGATCCGGACACGACTGGCGAGCAGTACTTC	CASSLDPDTTGEQYF
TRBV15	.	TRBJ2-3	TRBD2	TGTGCCACCAGCCGGGGGCAGCGGGGGAGCACAGATACGCAGTATTTT	CATSRGQRGSTDTQYF
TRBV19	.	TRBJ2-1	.	TGTGCCAGTAGTATAGAGGCAGGGGACCATGAGCAGTTCTTC	CASSIEAGDHEQFF